The 22 T cell receptor beta chains in this list originate from one sample, sequenced in a study of cytomegalovirus exposure and HLA in healthy donors. The PCR employed 60 Vbeta primers together with 13 Jbeta primers. Repertoires were generated with immunoSEQ multiplex PCR, while TCRdb's copy carries only in-frame clones and drops some. The repertoire consists of tens of thousands of clones, with 82% occurring once and the leading ten covering roughly 3.1%. The sequenced sample was PBMCs. Source of these receptors: a man aged 45-65 years in good health and CMV-seronegative.

The chain recombines TRBV7-9 with TRBJ1-2; D is perhaps TRBD1 (6 bases). V shed 3 bases and J shed 2 bases, with 10 bases lying between them. The CDR3 spans 14 residues. CDR1 and CDR2 from the germline V gene are SEHNR and FQNEAQ (reference sequence). The CDR3 DNA follows: TGTGCCAGCAGCTTCACAGGGACCAACTATGGCTACACCTTC. Translation: CASSFTGTNYGYTF.

This chain joins TRBV9 and TRBJ1-1; TRBD1 is a possible D gene (5 bases). This CDR3 is built from 15 residues. Germline CDR1 is SGDLS and CDR2 is YYNGEE. V gave up 0 bases and J gave up 7 bases, with 16 bases separating them. The CDR3 DNA reads TGTGCCAGCAGCGTAGTCCCAGGGACGGGGGATGAAGCTTTCTTT. Protein: CASSVVPGTGDEAFF.

This clone was found a few times. The CDR3 DNA is TGTGCCAGCAGCCCTAGGGGGAGCCCTAATGAAAAACTGTTTTTT. This sequence encodes CASSPRGSPNEKLFF. The chain recombines TRBV28 with TRBJ1-4, with D possibly being TRBD1 (6 bases). With 6 bases removed from V and 3 bases from J, the gap between germline ends came to 14 bases. Per the germline V gene, CDR1 is MDHEN and CDR2 is SYDVKM. The CDR3 is 15 residues long.

The rearrangement joins TRBV19 to TRBJ1-5; D not certain. This CDR3 comprises 11 residues. Germline V gene lookup returns CDR1 LNHDA and CDR2 SQIVND (reference sequence). This CDR3 is CAAGEVQPQHF. The CDR3 DNA follows: TGTGCAGCCGGGGAGGTTCAGCCCCAGCATTTT.

The rearrangement uses TRBV7-9 and TRBJ1-2; possibly TRBD1 for D (5 bases). V was trimmed by 1 base and J by 4 bases, leaving 13 bases between them. There are 15 residues in the CDR3. In germline, CDR1 is SEHNR, CDR2 FQNEAQ (reference sequence). This chain's CDR3 is CASSLGSGISYGYTF. In DNA form, the CDR3 reads TGTGCCAGCAGCTTAGGGTCAGGGATAAGCTATGGCTACACCTTC.

The chain combines TRBV28 with TRBJ1-2; D ambiguous. This CDR3 is 15 amino acids long. From germline, CDR1 is MDHEN and CDR2 SYDVKM. With 1 base removed from V and 5 bases from J, the gap between germline ends came to 14 bases. In nucleotides, the CDR3 is TGTGCCAGCAGTTTATTTGATGAGTTTGTATATGGCTACACCTTC. Translation: CASSLFDEFVYGYTF.

This sequence joins TRBV7-9 and TRBJ1-2, with a weak D call TRBD1 (5 bases). Germline CDR1 SEHNR, CDR2 FQNEAQ (reference sequence). Trimming removed 7 bases at V and 5 bases at J, with 14 bases between. The CDR3 spans 13 residues. CDR3 nucleotide sequence: TGTGCCAGCACCGAGGGGACTTCATATGGCTACACCTTC. This codes for CASTEGTSYGYTF.

The chain recombines TRBV9 with TRBJ1-6; the D gene is possibly TRBD1 (6 bases). V lost 3 bases and J lost 10, with 14 bases in between. The CDR3 extends over 14 amino acids. In germline, CDR1 is SGDLS, CDR2 YYNGEE. The CDR3 DNA follows: TGTGCCAGCAGCGACAGGGATGGTTGGTCACCCCTCCACTTT. Amino acid sequence: CASSDRDGWSPLHF.

The chain uses TRBV13 and TRBJ2-7; weak D call: TRBD2 (6 bases). The CDR3 consists of 12 residues. V gave up 9 bases and J gave up 4 bases, with 13 bases separating them. Per the germline V gene, CDR1 is PRHDT and CDR2 is FYEKMQ (reference sequence). The CDR3 region has the DNA TGTGCCAGAGGACGGGCGGGGTACGAGCAGTACTTC. Translating it yields CARGRAGYEQYF.

This chain uses TRBV5-4 with TRBJ2-2; 10 nucleotides align to TRBD1. Germline V gives CDR1 SGHNT, CDR2 YYREEE (reference sequence). This CDR3 has 16 residues. The V gene end was trimmed by 2 bases and the J gene end by 5 bases; junction bases not matched to a gene: 6. DNA of the CDR3: TGTGCCAGCAGCTTAGGGACAGGGGCAATAACCGGGGAGCTGTTTTTT. Protein sequence: CASSLGTGAITGELFF.

The rearrangement uses TRBV5-5 and TRBJ2-7; 13 bases agree with TRBD2. Per germline, CDR1 SGHKS and CDR2 YYEKEE (reference sequence). After removal of 1 base from V and 2 bases from J, the junction contained 0 bases not matched to a gene. The CDR3 sequence is 15 residues long. CDR3 in amino acids: CASSLTSGGAYEQYF. The CDR3, as DNA: TGTGCCAGCAGCTTGACTAGCGGGGGGGCCTACGAGCAGTACTTC.

V and J are TRBV6-6 and TRBJ1-5, with D possibly matching TRBD1 (6 bases). Germline V gene data show CDR1 as MNHNY and CDR2 as SVGAGI (reference sequence). The CDR3 sequence is 16 residues long. V lost 0 bases and J lost 4, with 13 bases in between. This chain's CDR3 is CASSYSGQGNNQPQHF. The CDR3 nucleotides are TGTGCCAGCAGTTACTCTGGGCAGGGGAATAATCAGCCCCAGCATTTT.

The chain joins TRBV14 to TRBJ1-3, with a tentative D call TRBD1 (6 bases). Trimming took off 5 bases at V and 2 bases at J, with 13 bases between the two ends. Germline V gene sequence: CDR1 SGHDN, CDR2 FVKESK. The CDR3 contains 15 residues. CDR3 in amino acids: CASSKTGTTGNTIYF. CDR3 bases: TGTGCCAGCAGCAAAACCGGGACAACTGGAAACACCATATATTTT.

The chain has TRBV7-2 and TRBJ2-7, with no clear D. Germline V gene lookup returns CDR1 SGHTA and CDR2 FQGNSA. V shed 1 base and J shed 4 bases, with 14 bases lying between them. The CDR3 sequence is 15 residues long. CDR3 region: CASSLVRNSGYEQYF. The CDR3 DNA is TGTGCCAGCAGCTTAGTTAGGAACAGTGGATACGAGCAGTACTTC.

The V gene is TRBV7-3, the J gene TRBJ2-3, with TRBD2 matching over 14 bases. This CDR3 contains 17 residues. Trimming cost V 4 bases and J 2 bases; bases outside gene matches: 5. CDR1 and CDR2 from the germline V gene are SGHTA and FQGTGA. In DNA form, the CDR3 reads TGTGCCAGCAGCTCGCCGGGACTAGCGGGGGTCACAGATACGCAGTATTTT. Protein sequence: CASSSPGLAGVTDTQYF.

Regarding this clone: This same CDR3 is encoded by further DNA sequences in the sample. J is TRBJ1-1 and V is TRBV7-9; 8 bases are a match to TRBD1. Germline V CDR1 and CDR2: SEHNR, FQNEAQ (reference sequence). The length of the CDR3 is 12 residues. V dropped 3 bases and J dropped 8; count of bases not matched to a gene: 2. CDR3 protein: CASSLGDREAFF. Here the CDR3 DNA reads TGTGCCAGCAGCTTGGGGGACAGGGAAGCTTTCTTT.

The genes are TRBV11-2 and TRBJ1-4; possibly TRBD1 for D (5 bases). This CDR3 spans 14 amino acids. The V end lost 5 bases, the J end lost 7 bases, and 14 bases lay between the germline ends. Germline loops: CDR1 SGHAT, CDR2 FQNNGV. Written as DNA, the CDR3 is TGTGCCAGCAGCAGGGGTTTATTGGGTGAAAAACTGTTTTTT. Translating gives CASSRGLLGEKLFF. Supplemented by reference TRBV11-2 and TRBJ1-4, the full variable domain reads EAGVAQSPRYKIIEKRQSVAFWCNPISGHATLYWYQQILGQGPKLLIQFQNNGVVDDSQLPKDRFSAERLKGVDSTLKIQPAKLEDSAVYLCASSRGLLGEKLFFGSGTQLSVL.

The chain is built from TRBV6-5 and TRBJ2-1; D remains ambiguous. CDR1 MNHEY and CDR2 SVGAGI come from the germline V gene. V was pared by 6 bases and J by 7 bases, with 10 bases between. The length of the CDR3 is 12 residues. The CDR3 loop reads CASSPRLNEQFF. CDR3 coding DNA: TGTGCCAGCAGCCCCCGCCTAAATGAGCAGTTCTTC.

This chain joins TRBV15 and TRBJ2-1; D might be TRBD1 (7 bases). This CDR3 contains 17 residues. Germline CDR1 LNHNV, CDR2 YYDKDF (reference sequence). V was shortened by 4 bases and J by 7 bases, with 23 bases between the two germline ends. The CDR3 region is CATSTNRGGRFSNEQFF. CDR3 in DNA: TGTGCCACCAGCACCAACAGGGGAGGACGGTTTAGTAATGAGCAGTTCTTC.

Comments on this clone: An end of the junction differs from the germline gene, which may be a read error. The CDR3 region is CASSPGTARSRANVLTF. The CDR3 nucleotides read TGTGCCAGCAGCCCTGGGACAGCGCGCTCTCGGGCCAACGTCCTGACTTTC. The chain carries TRBV5-4 and TRBJ2-6, with TRBD1 identical over 7 bases. There are 17 residues in the CDR3. Germline V lookup: CDR1 SGHNT, CDR2 YYREEE (reference sequence).

The V and J genes are TRBV5-5 and TRBJ1-5, with 7 bases matching TRBD1. The germline V gene has CDR1 SGHKS and CDR2 YYEKEE (reference sequence). This CDR3 has 15 amino acids. V gave up 0 bases and J gave up 7 bases; unmatched junction bases: 7. DNA of the CDR3: TGTGCCAGCAGCTTGGGCCAGGGGGAGAGACAGCCCCAGCATTTT. Translation gives CASSLGQGERQPQHF.

The DNA of the CDR3 is TGTGCCACCAGCAGAGGGGCCCAGAACACTGAAGCTTTCTTT. It codes for CATSRGAQNTEAFF. This chain connects TRBV15 to TRBJ1-1; D unclear. CDR1 LNHNV and CDR2 YYDKDF come from the germline V gene (reference sequence). CDR3 length: 14 amino acids. The V end was cut by 1 base, the J end by 1 base, with 7 bases between.